This T cell receptor beta chain derives from a study of early T cells in non-severe SARS-CoV-2 infection. This clonotype was recorded many times. Its antigen is unidentified. Individually, cDNA molecules had unique molecular identifiers attached to them. TCRdb called the 5' RACE reads again in MiXCR, with one record for every CDR3 protein. The data show just over 95,000 distinct CDR3 sequences, about 11% seen once. Overall study findings and caveats: Using VDJdb, the matching emphasized anti-spike CD8 responses while missing private and CD4 specificities.

The sample in question was whole blood, obtained at baseline. This clonotype was obtained from an adult who was a healthcare worker with PCR-confirmed SARS-CoV-2 infection or an uninfected control (not recorded which).

Here the CDR3 DNA reads TGTGCCAGCAGCTTAGGCTTGGGGATCTACACTGAAGCTTTCTTT. Its protein is CASSLGLGIYTEAFF. V usage is TRBV11-2 and J usage is TRBJ1-1; no clear D. The V end was cut by 1 base, the J end by 3 bases, with 12 bases between. The germline CDR1 and CDR2 sequences are SGHAT and FQNNGV. CDR3 size: 15 residues.